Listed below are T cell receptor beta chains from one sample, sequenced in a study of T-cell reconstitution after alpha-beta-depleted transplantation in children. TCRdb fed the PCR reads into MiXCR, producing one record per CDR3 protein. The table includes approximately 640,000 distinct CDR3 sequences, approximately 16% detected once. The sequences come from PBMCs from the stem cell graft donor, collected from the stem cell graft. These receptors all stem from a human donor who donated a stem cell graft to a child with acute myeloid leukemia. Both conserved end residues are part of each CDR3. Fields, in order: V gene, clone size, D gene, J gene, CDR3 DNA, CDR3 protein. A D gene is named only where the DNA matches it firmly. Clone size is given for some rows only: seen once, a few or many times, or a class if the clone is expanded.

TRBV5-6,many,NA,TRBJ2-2,TGTGCCAGCAGCTTAAACAGGGCAGTCGGGGAGCTGTTTTTT,CASSLNRAVGELFF
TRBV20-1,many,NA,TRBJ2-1,TGCAGTGCTAGCGGGCCGGGGGTCTCCTACAATGAGCAGTTCTTC,CSASGPGVSYNEQFF
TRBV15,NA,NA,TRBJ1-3,TGTGCCACCAGCAGAGATCTTCGACGGGCCACGGACTCGTGGGACACCATATATTTT,CATSRDLRRATDSWDTIYF
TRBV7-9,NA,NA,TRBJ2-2,TGTGCCAGCAGCCCACAGGGCCCGCACACCGGGGAGCTGTTTTTT,CASSPQGPHTGELFF
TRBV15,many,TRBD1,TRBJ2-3,TGTGCCACCAGCAGAGATCGGACAGGGTTGGCAGATACGCAGTATTTT,CATSRDRTGLADTQYF
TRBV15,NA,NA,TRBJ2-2,TGTGCCACCACTTTTCGAGGGGCAGTCACCGGGGAGCTGTTTTTT,CATTFRGAVTGELFF
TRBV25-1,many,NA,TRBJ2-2,TGTGCCCAGGGGCCACAGATCACCGGGGAGCTGTTTTTT,CAQGPQITGELFF
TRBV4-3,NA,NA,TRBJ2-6,TGCGCCAGCAGCCAAGCAGGAGGGACAGCTGGGGCCAACGTCCTGACTTTC,CASSQAGGTAGANVLTF
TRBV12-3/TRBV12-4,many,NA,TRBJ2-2,TGTGCCGACAGCCTTCGGACCGGGGAGCTGTTTTTT,CADSLRTGELFF
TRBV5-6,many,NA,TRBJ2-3,TGTGCCAGCAGCTTGACCTTCAGTGGCACAGATACGCAGTATTTT,CASSLTFSGTDTQYF
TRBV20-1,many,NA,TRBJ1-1,TGCAGTGCTCCCCAGGCCTCGGGGACTGAAGCTTTCTTT,CSAPQASGTEAFF
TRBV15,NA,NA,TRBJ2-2,TGTGCCACCAGCAGTTTGAACACCGGGGAGCTGTTTTTT,CATSSLNTGELFF
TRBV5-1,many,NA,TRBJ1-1,TGCGCCAGCAGCTTCAACGGGGGTGAAGCTTTCTTT,CASSFNGGEAFF
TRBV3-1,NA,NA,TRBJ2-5,TGTGCCAGCACCCAACCGGTAGAAAACCAAGAGACCCAGTACTTC,CASTQPVENQETQYF
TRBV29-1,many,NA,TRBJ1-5,TGCAGCGTCTCCCCCGAGGGGGGAGATAGCAATCAGCCCCAGCATTTT,CSVSPEGGDSNQPQHF
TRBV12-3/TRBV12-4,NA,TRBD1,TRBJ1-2,TGTGCCAGCAGTTTCCTGACAGGGAACTATGGCTACACCTTC,CASSFLTGNYGYTF
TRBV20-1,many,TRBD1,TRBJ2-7,TGCAGTGCTACTTCGGACAGGGCCATCTACGAGCAGTACTTC,CSATSDRAIYEQYF
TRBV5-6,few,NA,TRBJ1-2,TGTGCCAGCAGCTTGGAGCCAAGGGGCTACACCTTC,CASSLEPRGYTF
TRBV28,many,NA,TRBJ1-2,TGTGCCGCGGGGCCTGGCTACACCTTC,CAAGPGYTF
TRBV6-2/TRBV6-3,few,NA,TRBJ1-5,TGTGCCAGCAGTACCGCGGGGGGGAGCAATCAGCCCCAGCATTTT,CASSTAGGSNQPQHF
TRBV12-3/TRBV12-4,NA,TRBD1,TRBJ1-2,TGTGCCAGCACCGCGACAGGGGCTGGCTACACCTTC,CASTATGAGYTF
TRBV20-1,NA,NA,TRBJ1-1,TGCAGTGCTAGAAAAAGGGGGGGGACTGAAGCTTTCTTT,CSARKRGGTEAFF
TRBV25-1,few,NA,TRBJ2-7,TGTGCCAGCAGTGAATTCAACTCCTACGAGCAGTACTTC,CASSEFNSYEQYF
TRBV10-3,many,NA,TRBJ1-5,TGTGCCATCAGTGACCTAGGGGGTCAGCCCCAGCATTTT,CAISDLGGQPQHF
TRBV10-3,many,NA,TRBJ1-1,TGTGCCATCAGCTGGACAGAGAACACTGAAGCTTTCTTT,CAISWTENTEAFF
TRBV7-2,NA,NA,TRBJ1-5,TGTGCCAGCAGCTTGTTAGACTCGAAAGGTAATCAGCCCCAGCATTTT,CASSLLDSKGNQPQHF
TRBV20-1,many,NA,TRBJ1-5,TGCAGTGCTAGAGATCCGGCAGGGCCCATCTATCAGCCCCAGCATTTT,CSARDPAGPIYQPQHF